The 9 T cell receptor beta chains presented below share a single source sample, sequenced in a study of glioma-infiltrating T cells. The iRepertoire nested amplicon-rescue multiplex PCR amplified TCR alpha and beta CDR3s from RNA. Each CDR3 protein is one row after TCRdb ran MiXCR on the multiplex PCR reads. The sample consists of around 350,000 distinct CDR3 sequences, roughly 41% of them appearing once. The sequencing sample was made of glioma tissue, nonneoplastic brain tissue, or PBMCs (not recorded which). These TCRs come from a human donor with low-grade glioma or glioblastoma, undergoing nonglioma brain surgery, or in good health (not recorded which).

About this clonotype itself: A read error may explain this, as a much larger clone is one base away. The chain employs TRBV6-5 and TRBJ2-1; possibly TRBD1 or TRBD2 for D (5 bases each). The V gene's germline CDR1 is MNHEY and CDR2 SVGAGI. This CDR3 contains 12 residues. Trimming took off 5 bases at V and 7 bases at J, with 9 bases between the two ends. The CDR3: CASSRDVNEQFF. The CDR3 region has the DNA TGTGCCAGCAGTCGGGACGTTAATGAGCAGTTCTTC.

This clonotype came up many times. The chain joins TRBV20-1 to TRBJ2-1, with a possible D match to TRBD2 (5 bases). Germline CDR1 DFQATT, CDR2 SNEGSKA (reference sequence). Between the trimmed V and J ends, which lost 5 bases and 0 bases, there was a span of 14 bases. The CDR3 consists of 15 residues. The CDR3 DNA sequence: TGCAGTGCTTCGGACTTCCCTAGCTCCTACAATGAGCAGTTCTTC. Protein sequence: CSASDFPSSYNEQFF.

This clonotype was observed at least ten times. The rearrangement joins TRBV15 to TRBJ1-2, with D unresolved. The germline V gene has CDR1 LNHNV and CDR2 YYDKDF (reference sequence). The CDR3 is 14 amino acids. V was trimmed by 0 bases and J by 8 bases, leaving 13 bases between them. CDR3 nucleotide sequence: TGTGCCACCAGCAGAGATCCGGGCCGGGGAGGCTACACCTTC. Protein sequence: CATSRDPGRGGYTF.

The sample holds a few counts of this clonotype. This chain uses TRBV3-1 with TRBJ1-1; 8 nucleotides match TRBD1. This CDR3 has 14 amino acids. Trimming took 5 bases from V and 4 from J; bases not matched to a gene: 6. From germline, CDR1 is LGHDT and CDR2 YNNKEL (reference sequence). For the CDR3, the DNA is TGTGCCAGCAGCATCAGGGGGCTGCGCACTGAAGCTTTCTTT. This codes for CASSIRGLRTEAFF.

This clonotype has just a few counts. The V and J genes are TRBV15 and TRBJ2-3, with D unresolved. The length of the CDR3 is 13 residues. Germline V gene data show CDR1 as LNHNV and CDR2 as YYDKDF (reference sequence). The V end lost 0 bases, the J end lost 2 bases, and 3 bases lay between the germline ends. The CDR3 reads CATSREITDTQYF. DNA for the CDR3: TGTGCCACCAGCAGAGAAATCACAGATACGCAGTATTTT.

This clonotype was counted many times. A much bigger clone sits one base away, suggesting this may be a read error. The chain links TRBV6-6 to TRBJ1-1, with D unclear. CDR1 is MNHNY, CDR2 SVGAGI, per germline (reference sequence). This CDR3 spans 15 amino acids. CDR3 sequence (DNA): TGTGCCAGCAGTTACTCGAGGGATTGGAACACTGAAACTTTCTTT. Translation: CASSYSRDWNTETFF.

V usage is TRBV4-2 and J usage is TRBJ2-1, with D possibly matching TRBD2 (6 bases). The CDR3 runs 14 residues. CDR1 is LGHNA and CDR2 is YNFKEQ in the germline V gene. V gave up 5 bases and J gave up 8 bases, with 16 bases separating them. The CDR3 bases are TGTGCCAGCAGCTTCGCGACTAGAATCGATGAGCAGTTCTTC. Protein: CASSFATRIDEQFF.

A remark on this clonotype: A much larger clone lies a single base off, so this may be a read error. This chain joins TRBV27 and TRBJ2-1; D is unclear. The CDR3 spans 19 residues. V lost 6 bases and J 6 bases, leaving 30 bases between the germline ends. Germline values: CDR1 MNHEY, CDR2 SMNVEV (reference sequence). This chain's CDR3 is CASSPLTAIGFSASNEQFF. In DNA form, the CDR3 reads TGTGCCAGCAGCCCCCTTACCGCAATAGGGTTTAGTGCAAGCAATGAGCAGTTCTTC.

Of note for this clonotype: A much larger clone lies a single base off, so this may be a read error. V and J are TRBV28 and TRBJ2-7; D perhaps matches TRBD2 (6 bases). Germline V gene data show CDR1 as MDHEN and CDR2 as SYDVKM. The CDR3 has 11 amino acids. The ends were cut back, 6 bases at V and 9 bases at J, with 12 bases in the middle. This CDR3 is CASSPSGGQYF. The CDR3 DNA reads as TGTGCCAGCAGCCCCTCCGGGGGGCAGTACTTC.